The 27 T cell receptor beta chains below were found in one sample sequenced in a study of blood T cell repertoires in COVID-19. Using immunoSEQ multiplex PCR, the repertoire was profiled, and TCRdb retains in-frame clones only, with some absent. The sample has 150,000 to 200,000 clones; approximately 90% are singletons. Material: peripheral blood. These receptors came from a man aged 18 to 29 with acute or convalescent COVID-19.

The chain couples TRBV5-1 to TRBJ1-4; 12 bases match TRBD1. The V gene end was trimmed by 3 bases and the J gene end by 0 bases; junction bases not matched to a gene: 18. Germline values: CDR1 SGHRS, CDR2 YFSETQ. This CDR3 has 22 residues. CDR3 coding DNA: TGCGCCAGCAGCTCAGGCCCCGGGACAGGGGGCTCCCAGAGAACAACTAATGAAAAACTGTTTTTT. Translation: CASSSGPGTGGSQRTTNEKLFF.

The V and J genes are TRBV5-8 and TRBJ2-7; no definite D call. Germline V gives CDR1 SGHTS, CDR2 YDEGEE. CDR3 length: 13 residues. The V end lost 4 bases, the J end lost 2 bases, and 10 bases lay between the germline ends. The CDR3 DNA reads as TGTGCCAGCAGCCTAACAGAGACCTACGAGCAGTACTTC. It yields the protein CASSLTETYEQYF.

V gene TRBV6-6 combines with J gene TRBJ2-7; tentative D call: TRBD1 (6 bases). V was pared by 5 bases and J by 0 bases, with 8 bases between. Germline CDR1 reads MNHNY; CDR2 reads SVGAGI (reference sequence). The CDR3 has 13 residues. This CDR3 reads CASSGQSSYEQYF. The DNA for the CDR3 is TGTGCCAGCAGTGGACAGAGCTCCTACGAGCAGTACTTC.

This clone showed up just a few times. V is TRBV6-6 and J is TRBJ1-4, with 9 nucleotides matching TRBD1. CDR1 and CDR2 (germline): MNHNY, SVGAGI (reference sequence). The J segment lost 8 bases and the V segment lost 2 bases, leaving 6 bases of the junction unmatched. The CDR3 consists of 15 residues. The CDR3 nucleotides read TGTGCCAGCAGTTACCCGGGGACAGGGAACGAAAAACTGTTTTTT. Protein product: CASSYPGTGNEKLFF.

V usage is TRBV5-1 and J usage is TRBJ2-1; 7 bases line up with TRBD1. From germline, CDR1 is SGHRS and CDR2 YFSETQ. Trimming removed 4 bases from V and 4 bases from J; junction bases left unmatched: 8. The CDR3 sequence is 15 residues long. In nucleotides, the CDR3 is TGCGCCAGCAGCCTACGACAGGGAGCTTACAATGAGCAGTTCTTC. This gives the protein CASSLRQGAYNEQFF.

The chain couples TRBV7-9 to TRBJ1-5; TRBD1 agrees at 7 bases. This CDR3 comprises 16 residues. CDR1 is SEHNR, CDR2 FQNEAQ, per germline (reference sequence). V trimming: 5 bases; J trimming: 6 bases; junction bases outside the gene matches: 13. The CDR3 sequence is CASSKFADRVGQPQHF. The DNA of the CDR3 is TGTGCCAGCAGCAAATTCGCCGACAGGGTAGGTCAGCCCCAGCATTTT. The variable domain in full, with the rest retrieved from reference TRBV7-9 and TRBJ1-5, is DTGVSQNPRHKITKRGQNVTFRCDPISEHNRLYWYRQTLGQGPEFLTYFQNEAQLEKSRLLSDRFSAERPKGSFSTLEIQRTEQGDSAMYLCASSKFADRVGQPQHFGDGTRLSIL.

The chain employs TRBV24-1 and TRBJ1-2; D is possibly TRBD1 (6 bases). This CDR3 is 14 amino acids long. Trimming took off 7 bases at V and 7 bases at J, with 18 bases between the two ends. The germline V gene encodes CDR1 KGHDR and CDR2 SFDVKD. DNA of the CDR3: TGTGCCACCAGCCAATCGGGGGGCTTGGGTGGCTACACCTTC. As protein: CATSQSGGLGGYTF.

This rearrangement joins TRBV19 to TRBJ1-2; D ambiguous. V lost 5 bases, J lost 2 bases, and 12 bases lay in between. Looked up from germline, CDR1 is LNHDA and CDR2 is SQIVND (reference sequence). CDR3 length: 14 residues. The CDR3 loop reads CASSLVGLNYGYTF. The CDR3 DNA is TGTGCCAGTAGTCTCGTCGGACTGAACTATGGCTACACCTTC.

The gene calls are TRBV11-2 and TRBJ1-1; D might be TRBD1 (5 bases). The germline V gene has CDR1 SGHAT and CDR2 FQNNGV. The CDR3 covers 12 residues. Trimming removed 1 base from V and 6 bases from J, with 6 bases in between. The CDR3 DNA sequence: TGTGCCAGCAGCTTAGCGGGGGCTGAAGCTTTCTTT. It yields the protein CASSLAGAEAFF. Supplemented by reference TRBV11-2 and TRBJ1-1, the full variable domain reads EAGVAQSPRYKIIEKRQSVAFWCNPISGHATLYWYQQILGQGPKLLIQFQNNGVVDDSQLPKDRFSAERLKGVDSTLKIQPAKLEDSAVYLCASSLAGAEAFFGQGTRLTVV.

The table lists this clone with a few counts. The genes are TRBV7-8 and TRBJ2-1; 8 bases fit TRBD2. The CDR3 extends over 18 amino acids. The V gene end was trimmed by 1 base and the J gene end by 9 bases; junction bases not matched to a gene: 17. Germline V CDR1 and CDR2: SGHVS, FQNEAQ. CDR3 in amino acids: CASSLGPLAGGLAPEQFF. CDR3 in DNA: TGTGCCAGCAGCTTAGGGCCCTTGGCGGGGGGCTTGGCGCCTGAGCAGTTCTTC.

The J gene is TRBJ1-2, the V gene TRBV7-9; no clear D gene. The ends were cut back, 5 bases at V and 6 bases at J, with 16 bases in the middle. The CDR3 is 14 residues long. The germline CDR1 and CDR2 sequences are SEHNR and FQNEAQ (reference sequence). This CDR3 is CASSPGGRGDGYTF. CDR3 sequence (DNA): TGTGCCAGCAGCCCGGGAGGGAGAGGCGATGGCTACACCTTC.

The J gene is TRBJ2-1, the V gene TRBV2; TRBD1 agrees at 8 bases. CDR1 is SNHLY and CDR2 is FYNNEI in the germline V gene. This CDR3 has 13 residues. V trimming: 8 bases; J trimming: 9 bases; junction bases outside the gene matches: 9. The CDR3 loop is CASLRTGHVEQFF. The CDR3 coding sequence is TGTGCCAGCCTTCGGACAGGGCACGTTGAGCAGTTCTTC.

V gene TRBV14 combines with J gene TRBJ2-3, with D perhaps matching TRBD2 (5 bases). Germline CDR1 SGHDN, CDR2 FVKESK. The V and J ends lost 3 bases and 4 bases respectively, with 17 bases between them. The CDR3 contains 16 residues. The CDR3 DNA follows: TGTGCCAGCAGCCATTCGGGGATTGGAGGCTCAGATACGCAGTATTTT. Translating gives CASSHSGIGGSDTQYF. Complete variable domain (other parts from reference TRBV14 and TRBJ2-3): EAGVTQFPSHSVIEKGQTVTLRCDPISGHDNLYWYRRVMGKEIKFLLHFVKESKQDESGMPNNRFLAERTGGTYSTLKVQPAELEDSGVYFCASSHSGIGGSDTQYFGPGTRLTVL.

The V gene is TRBV27, the J gene TRBJ1-1; D unresolved. The CDR3 has 13 residues. CDR1 is MNHEY, CDR2 SMNVEV, per germline (reference sequence). V lost 5 bases to trimming and J lost 11 bases, with 18 bases between them. CDR3 protein: CASSPALRAEAFF. The CDR3 DNA reads TGTGCCAGCAGTCCCGCCTTGAGGGCCGAGGCTTTCTTT.

The CDR3 DNA reads TGCAGTGCTAGTGGGGGGAGGGGTAACTATGGCTACACCTTC. Translation gives CSASGGRGNYGYTF. The V and J genes are TRBV20-1 and TRBJ1-2; possibly TRBD1 for D (5 bases). In germline, CDR1 is DFQATT, CDR2 SNEGSKA (reference sequence). The CDR3 sequence is 14 residues long. Trimming removed 3 bases at V and 1 base at J, with 12 bases between.

This sequence joins TRBV6-6 and TRBJ1-4; maybe TRBD1 (5 bases). Trimming removed 3 bases at V and 8 bases at J, with 13 bases between. There are 14 residues in the CDR3. CDR1 is MNHNY, CDR2 SVGAGI, per germline (reference sequence). CDR3 sequence: CASSYTDIKEKLFF. For the CDR3, the DNA is TGTGCCAGCAGTTATACGGACATAAAGGAAAAACTGTTTTTT.

This chain uses TRBV30 with TRBJ2-3; TRBD2 might be the D (7 bases). CDR3 length equals 12 residues. The germline gives CDR1 GTSNPN, CDR2 SVGIG (reference sequence). With 4 bases removed from V and 12 bases from J, the gap between germline ends came to 17 bases. CDR3 amino acids: CAWIKTGGPQYF. DNA of the CDR3: TGTGCCTGGATTAAGACCGGGGGGCCCCAGTATTTT.

The count of this clone is one. The rearrangement uses TRBV11-3 and TRBJ2-7; D not resolved. V shed 4 bases and J shed 2 bases, with 6 bases lying between them. Germline-derived CDR1 and CDR2 are SGHNT and YENEEA. The CDR3 runs to 12 residues. CDR3 region: CASSSNPYEQYF. In DNA, the CDR3 is TGTGCCAGCAGCTCTAACCCCTACGAGCAGTACTTC.

J is TRBJ1-1 and V is TRBV3-1 (or the pseudogene TRBV3-2); D may be TRBD1 (6 bases). The germline CDR1 and CDR2 sequences are LGHDT and YNNKEL (reference sequence). V lost 0 bases and J 3 bases, leaving 17 bases between the germline ends. The CDR3 extends over 17 amino acids. This CDR3 is CASSQDGWGPRDTEAFF. The CDR3 DNA reads TGTGCCAGCAGCCAAGATGGGTGGGGGCCGCGGGACACTGAAGCTTTCTTT.

The sample holds one count of this clone. The rearrangement joins TRBV6-6 to TRBJ1-3; D gene uncertain. This CDR3 has 15 residues. The ends were cut back, 4 bases at V and 1 base at J, with 11 bases in the middle. From germline, CDR1 is MNHNY and CDR2 SVGAGI (reference sequence). This CDR3 is CASSFGEGSGNTIYF. The CDR3 DNA sequence: TGTGCCAGCAGTTTTGGGGAGGGTTCTGGAAACACCATATATTTT.

The V and J genes are TRBV24-1 and TRBJ1-2; D is possibly TRBD1 (5 bases). This CDR3 comprises 14 residues. Germline CDR1 KGHDR, CDR2 SFDVKD. Trimming pared 3 bases from V and 3 bases from J, leaving 10 bases between. CDR3 DNA sequence: TGTGCCACCAGTGATGGGGGGAGCGACTATGGCTACACCTTC. This codes for CATSDGGSDYGYTF.

The rearrangement joins TRBV2 to TRBJ1-4; D uncertain. CDR3 length: 13 amino acids. Germline CDR1 is SNHLY and CDR2 is FYNNEI. The V gene lost 11 bases and the J gene lost 0 bases, with 10 bases spanning the gap. For the CDR3, the DNA is TGTGCCGGTTCGGGGTCAACTAATGAAAAACTGTTTTTT. This encodes CAGSGSTNEKLFF.

The chain combines TRBV6-2 or TRBV6-3 with TRBJ1-5, with no clear D. The CDR3 extends over 15 amino acids. Germline-derived CDR1 and CDR2 are MNHEY and SVGEGT. V was cut by 2 bases and J by 3 bases, with 11 bases left in between. The CDR3 region has the DNA TGTGCCAGCAGTTACGATCGGGGATTCAATCAGCCCCAGCATTTT. This gives the protein CASSYDRGFNQPQHF.

CDR3 nucleotide sequence: TGTGCCTGGAGTGTAGGGCAGGGATTGGCTGAAGCTTTCTTT. Translation: CAWSVGQGLAEAFF. The chain carries TRBV30 and TRBJ1-1; possibly TRBD1 for D (5 bases). The CDR3 has 14 amino acids. From germline, CDR1 is GTSNPN and CDR2 SVGIG (reference sequence). Between the trimmed V and J ends, which lost 0 bases and 6 bases, there was a span of 14 bases.

This clone was seen more than once but under ten times. V gene TRBV16 combines with J gene TRBJ1-2; 8 nucleotides match TRBD1. V lost 0 bases and J lost 8; bases outside the gene matches: 8. The CDR3 is 15 amino acids. Per germline, CDR1 KGHSY and CDR2 FQNENV. CDR3 DNA: TGTGCCAGCAGCCAATCGAGGCAGGGGGCGCAGGGCTACACCTTC. Translation gives CASSQSRQGAQGYTF.

The CDR3 nucleotides read TGTGCCAGCACAATAGGACAGATATCTAACTATGGCTACACCTTC. Amino acid sequence: CASTIGQISNYGYTF. V is TRBV2 and J is TRBJ1-2; D may be TRBD1 (6 bases). Germline CDR1 and CDR2: SNHLY and FYNNEI. V lost 7 bases, J lost 0 bases, and 15 bases lay in between. This CDR3 is built from 15 residues.

This chain links TRBV20-1 with TRBJ1-1, with D possibly being TRBD1 (6 bases). The germline gives CDR1 DFQATT, CDR2 SNEGSKA (reference sequence). V dropped 6 bases and J dropped 3 bases, with 8 bases sitting between them. CDR3 length equals 11 residues. The CDR3 nucleotides read TGCAGTGCGGCAGGGGACACTGAAGCTTTCTTT. Translation: CSAAGDTEAFF.